One and the same sample provided the 18 T cell receptor beta chains below, sequenced in a study of T cells in Graves' hyperthyroidism and ophthalmopathy. The investigators amplified TCR beta CDR3 regions from RNA transcripts. The study used the HTBI primer set for a first-round RT-PCR of the TCR CDR3. TCRdb re-derived calls from the multiplex PCR reads in MiXCR, one entry per CDR3 protein. The sample gives 270,000 or so distinct CDR3 sequences, 25% to 30% of which show up once; approximately 30% is in the top ten. Input material: blood. The receptors stem from a man aged 40-50 years with Graves' hyperthyroidism that later progressed to Graves' ophthalmopathy.

At least ten counts were recorded for this clonotype. The genes are TRBV11-1 and TRBJ2-2; D gene ambiguous. Trimming took off 5 bases at V and 6 bases at J, with 25 bases between the two ends. The CDR3 totals 18 residues. Germline V gene data show CDR1 as SGHAT and CDR2 as FQDESV (reference sequence). CDR3: CASSGRTDGLSVAGELFF. The CDR3 region has the DNA TGTGCCAGCAGCGGTAGGACCGATGGCCTTAGTGTCGCCGGGGAGCTGTTTTTT.

The table lists this clonotype with a few counts. The chain employs TRBV20-1 and TRBJ2-2; 7 positions agree with TRBD2. Unmatched junction bases numbered 11, after V lost 1 base and J lost 6 bases. The germline V gene encodes CDR1 DFQATT and CDR2 SNEGSKA (reference sequence). This CDR3 region has 16 residues. The CDR3 bases are TGCAGTGCTAGAGCTCGTGGGAGGGCCCGCTCCGGGGAGCTGTTTTTT. It translates to CSARARGRARSGELFF.

The CDR3 coding sequence is TGTGCCAGCAGCCCAATGAGACAGGGCTCCTACGAGCAGTACTTC. Its protein product is CASSPMRQGSYEQYF. The chain is built from TRBV6-1 and TRBJ2-7, with TRBD1 identical over 7 bases. This CDR3 has 15 amino acids. CDR1 and CDR2 (germline): MNHNS, SASEGT. V was clipped by 6 bases and J by 0 bases; unmatched bases: 8.

The chain uses TRBV6-1 and TRBJ2-7, with 11 positions matching TRBD1. J lost 3 bases, V lost 1 base, and 2 bases had no gene match. Germline CDR1 MNHNS, CDR2 SASEGT. The CDR3 has 15 amino acids. CDR3 in DNA: TGTGCCAGCAGTGAAGTGGGACAGGGGGGCTACGAGCAGTACTTC. Translation: CASSEVGQGGYEQYF.

V is TRBV19 and J is TRBJ1-1, with 7 bases lining up with TRBD1. Trimming cost V 8 bases and J 2 bases; bases outside gene matches: 14. CDR3 size: 16 residues. Germline V gene lookup returns CDR1 LNHDA and CDR2 SQIVND (reference sequence). This CDR3 is CASFAWDSQGNTEAFF. The CDR3 DNA follows: TGTGCCAGTTTCGCCTGGGACAGTCAAGGTAACACTGAAGCTTTCTTT. Full variable domain (remainder filled in from reference TRBV19 and TRBJ1-1): DGGITQSPKYLFRKEGQNVTLSCEQNLNHDAMYWYRQDPGQGLRLIYYSQIVNDFQKGDIAEGYSVSREKKESFPLTVTSAQKNPTAFYLCASFAWDSQGNTEAFFGQGTRLTVV.

This clonotype was recorded at least ten times. The V call is TRBV5-1, the J call TRBJ1-1, with 8 bases lining up with TRBD1. Germline CDR1 SGHRS, CDR2 YFSETQ. Trimming removed 3 bases from V and 1 base from J; junction bases left unmatched: 2. The CDR3 runs to 14 residues. CDR3 region: CASSYGQGNTEAFF. In nucleotides, the CDR3 is TGCGCCAGCAGCTACGGACAGGGGAACACTGAAGCTTTCTTT.

V gene TRBV12-3 or TRBV12-4 combines with J gene TRBJ1-1; D might be TRBD1 (6 bases). The CDR3 sequence is 17 residues long. Between the trimmed V and J ends, which lost 7 bases and 3 bases, there was a span of 24 bases. CDR3 amino acids: CASKSLGWDTEDTEAFF. The DNA of the CDR3 is TGTGCCAGCAAATCCCTAGGTTGGGACACTGAGGACACTGAAGCTTTCTTT.

This clonotype has at least ten counts. Written as DNA, the CDR3 is TGCAGTGCTAGAGATCCTTACATGAACACTGAAGCTTTCTTT. It yields the protein CSARDPYMNTEAFF. V usage is TRBV20-1 and J usage is TRBJ1-1, with D unclear. Germline-derived CDR1 and CDR2 are DFQATT and SNEGSKA (reference sequence). With 0 bases removed from V and 0 bases from J, the gap between germline ends came to 8 bases. The CDR3 is made up of 14 amino acids.

This clonotype was counted many times. The chain recombines TRBV2 with TRBJ2-3; TRBD2 aligns across 8 bases. The V gene end was trimmed by 4 bases and the J gene end by 4 bases; junction bases not matched to a gene: 10. CDR1 is SNHLY, CDR2 FYNNEI, per germline. The CDR3 sequence is 16 residues long. This CDR3 is CASSGWLGAGADTQYF. CDR3 DNA: TGTGCCAGCAGTGGGTGGTTGGGAGCGGGAGCAGATACGCAGTATTTT.

The chain is built from TRBV20-1 and TRBJ2-5; D possibly uses TRBD1 or TRBD2 (5 bases each). Trimming shortened V by 4 bases and J by 5 bases, and 23 bases separated the two germline ends. This CDR3 is built from 16 residues. Germline V gene data show CDR1 as DFQATT and CDR2 as SNEGSKA (reference sequence). In DNA, the CDR3 is TGCAGTGCTATCAATCGACCGAGGGACGGCTGGGAGACCCAGTACTTC. Amino acid sequence: CSAINRPRDGWETQYF.

In its sample, this clonotype was seen many times. The chain is built from TRBV10-3 and TRBJ1-3; D unclear. Germline V gene sequence: CDR1 ENHRY, CDR2 SYGVKD. Trimming pared 4 bases from V and 0 bases from J, leaving 7 bases between. This CDR3 is built from 14 residues. The CDR3 here is CAISVSFSGNTIYF. The CDR3 region has the DNA TGTGCCATCAGTGTTTCATTCTCTGGAAACACCATATATTTT.

The chain joins TRBV6-2 or TRBV6-3 to TRBJ2-5; D is possibly TRBD1 or TRBD2 (5 bases each). V dropped 6 bases and J dropped 4 bases, with 15 bases sitting between them. From germline, CDR1 is MNHEY and CDR2 SVGEGT. There are 14 residues in the CDR3. The CDR3 sequence is CASRPQGDRETQYF. In nucleotides, the CDR3 is TGTGCCAGCAGACCTCAGGGAGATAGAGAGACCCAGTACTTC.

This clonotype was observed many times. This chain joins TRBV20-1 and TRBJ1-4; possible D gene TRBD1, 6 bases. CDR3 size: 18 residues. The ends were cut back, 1 base at V and 0 bases at J, with 18 bases in the middle. From germline, CDR1 is DFQATT and CDR2 SNEGSKA (reference sequence). The CDR3 nucleotides are TGCAGTGCTAGAGGTGAGGGGGGGACTGAAGCAACTAATGAAAAACTGTTTTTT. Residues: CSARGEGGTEATNEKLFF.

The chain combines TRBV7-3 with TRBJ2-7, with TRBD1 identical over 9 bases. V shed 5 bases and J 4 bases; nucleotides not matched to a gene: 12. This CDR3 region has 16 residues. Germline assignment: CDR1 SGHTA and CDR2 FQGTGA. The CDR3 sequence: CASSQTAGTGSYEQYF. The DNA of the CDR3 is TGTGCCAGCAGCCAAACTGCCGGGACAGGGTCGTACGAGCAGTACTTC.

This clonotype was found once. V is TRBV12-3 or TRBV12-4 and J is TRBJ2-7; D may be TRBD2 (6 bases). The CDR3 has 14 amino acids. V was clipped by 2 bases and J by 2 bases, with 10 bases between them. The CDR3, as DNA: TGTGCCAGCAGTTTATTAGCGGAGACCTACGAGCAGTACTTC. This gives the protein CASSLLAETYEQYF.

At least ten counts were recorded for this clonotype. The chain is built from TRBV29-1 and TRBJ1-1; possible D gene TRBD1, 6 bases. CDR3 size: 13 residues. The germline CDR1 and CDR2 sequences are SQVTM and ANQGSEA. Trimming pared 8 bases from V and 2 bases from J, leaving 15 bases between. The CDR3 sequence is CSHIRDTNTEAFF. The CDR3 coding sequence is TGCAGCCACATCCGGGACACCAACACTGAAGCTTTCTTT.

This clonotype was counted at least ten times. This chain connects TRBV20-1 to TRBJ1-1; D might be TRBD1 (5 bases). Germline CDR1 DFQATT, CDR2 SNEGSKA (reference sequence). This CDR3 is 14 amino acids long. Trimming removed 0 bases at V and 8 bases at J, with 16 bases between. CDR3 amino acids: CSARDLKGTEEAFF. CDR3 sequence (DNA): TGCAGTGCTAGAGATTTGAAAGGGACGGAAGAAGCTTTCTTT.

This CDR3 reads CASRGGLGINYGYTF. The CDR3 bases are TGTGCCAGCAGGGGGGGACTCGGAATCAACTATGGCTACACCTTC. The chain carries TRBV6-1 and TRBJ1-2, with D perhaps TRBD1 (5 bases). This CDR3 contains 15 residues. Germline V CDR1 and CDR2: MNHNS, SASEGT. V shed 6 bases and J shed 2 bases, with 16 bases lying between them.